These 25 T cell receptor beta chains were sequenced from one sample in a study of cytomegalovirus exposure and HLA in healthy donors. PCR used 60 Vbeta primers and 13 Jbeta primers. TCRdb's copy holds only in-frame clones and misses some; the assay was immunoSEQ multiplex PCR. The sample includes around 190,000 clones, roughly 85% of them seen just once. The sequenced sample was PBMCs. The receptor set was obtained from a woman younger than 45 in good health and CMV-seropositive.

This clone was counted only a few times. The genes are TRBV11-3 and TRBJ2-2, with D possibly matching TRBD2 (5 bases). Trimming took off 1 base at V and 1 base at J, with 7 bases between the two ends. CDR3 size: 15 residues. Germline CDR1 SGHNT, CDR2 YENEEA. This CDR3 reads CASSLGRVNTGELFF. The CDR3 DNA sequence: TGTGCCAGCAGCTTAGGGCGGGTGAACACCGGGGAGCTGTTTTTT.

The chain has TRBV6-5 and TRBJ1-2; TRBD1 is a possible D gene (6 bases). The V end lost 6 bases, the J end lost 6 bases, and 14 bases lay between the germline ends. This CDR3 is built from 13 residues. CDR1 and CDR2 from the germline V gene are MNHEY and SVGAGI. This chain's CDR3 is CASRRQVLDGYTF. CDR3 DNA sequence: TGTGCCAGCAGGCGACAGGTCCTAGATGGCTACACCTTC.

V usage is TRBV7-2 and J usage is TRBJ1-1, with unresolved D. V was trimmed by 2 bases and J by 4 bases, leaving 8 bases between them. This CDR3 spans 13 amino acids. Per germline, CDR1 SGHTA and CDR2 FQGNSA. CDR3 sequence reads: CASSLYGVTEAFF. CDR3 in DNA: TGTGCCAGCAGCTTATACGGGGTCACTGAAGCTTTCTTT.

The chain combines TRBV7-9 with TRBJ1-1; possibly TRBD1 for D (5 bases). V lost 6 bases and J 0 bases, leaving 8 bases between the germline ends. The length of the CDR3 is 13 residues. The V gene's germline CDR1 is SEHNR and CDR2 FQNEAQ (reference sequence). CDR3 DNA: TGTGCCAGCAGATCGACAGTGAACACTGAAGCTTTCTTT. Amino acid sequence: CASRSTVNTEAFF.

The chain couples TRBV4-1 to TRBJ2-7; D is ambiguous. The CDR3 contains 13 residues. V dropped 3 bases and J dropped 4 bases, with 10 bases sitting between them. CDR1 is MGHRA and CDR2 is YSYEKL in the germline V gene. CDR3 protein: CASSHSFTYEQYF. The CDR3 nucleotides are TGCGCCAGCAGCCATTCCTTCACATACGAGCAGTACTTC.

The rearrangement joins TRBV30 to TRBJ1-4; 7 bases map to TRBD1. The germline CDR1 and CDR2 sequences are GTSNPN and SVGIG (reference sequence). The CDR3 contains 15 residues. Unmatched junction bases numbered 10, after V lost 2 bases and J lost 7 bases. The CDR3 nucleotides are TGTGCCTGGAGTACCTCAGGGGGAAGAGGTGAAAAACTGTTTTTT. This gives the protein CAWSTSGGRGEKLFF.

J is TRBJ1-1 and V is TRBV2, with 8 bases fitting TRBD1. CDR3 length: 14 amino acids. With V trimmed by 5 bases and J by 5 bases, 7 bases remained unmatched. Germline V gene lookup returns CDR1 SNHLY and CDR2 FYNNEI. CDR3 sequence (DNA): TGTGCCAGCAGTCCGGACAGGGAGGGGACTGAAGCTTTCTTT. Its protein product is CASSPDREGTEAFF.

The rearrangement links TRBV4-2 to TRBJ1-1; no firm D call. Trimming took 1 base from V and 1 from J, leaving 7 bases between them. The length of the CDR3 is 14 residues. CDR1 is LGHNA and CDR2 is YNFKEQ in the germline V gene. CDR3 protein: CASSQALGNTEAFF. The CDR3 region has the DNA TGTGCCAGCAGCCAAGCGCTAGGGAACACTGAAGCTTTCTTT.

This clone came up once. The chain combines TRBV11-2 with TRBJ2-3, with D perhaps matching TRBD1 (6 bases). The CDR3 is 14 amino acids. Trimming left V 4 bases short and J 5 bases short, with 13 bases between. Germline lookup yields CDR1 SGHAT and CDR2 FQNNGV. The CDR3 here is CASSSDRKKDTQYF. CDR3 sequence (DNA): TGTGCCAGCAGCTCCGACAGGAAGAAAGATACGCAGTATTTT.

The genes are TRBV29-1 and TRBJ1-2; TRBD1 matches 11 bases. The length of the CDR3 is 14 residues. Per the germline V gene, CDR1 is SQVTM and CDR2 is ANQGSEA. Trimming cost V 3 bases and J 6 bases; bases outside gene matches: 6. The CDR3 DNA reads as TGCAGCGTTGATGAGGGACAGGGGGTGCATGGCTACACCTTC. Residues: CSVDEGQGVHGYTF.

The chain has TRBV6-5 and TRBJ2-5, with D tentatively TRBD1 (6 bases). TRBJ2-7 explains the end of the DNA better; the J call may be wrong. The CDR3 extends over 14 amino acids. Looked up from germline, CDR1 is MNHEY and CDR2 is SVGAGI. The DNA of the CDR3 is TGTGCCAGCAGGGGACCGGGACAAGTCTACGAGCAGTACTTC. Amino acids: CASRGPGQVYEQYF.

The rearrangement links TRBV5-4 to TRBJ2-1; 7 bases fit TRBD2. Germline V lookup: CDR1 SGHNT, CDR2 YYREEE (reference sequence). The ends lost 2 bases at V and 2 bases at J; junction bases unmatched: 1. The CDR3 consists of 14 residues. Here the CDR3 DNA reads TGTGCCAGCAGCTTCGCGGGGGCCTACAATGAGCAGTTCTTC. This sequence encodes CASSFAGAYNEQFF.

The chain has TRBV4-2 and TRBJ2-2; a possible D gene is TRBD1 (5 bases). The V end was cut by 0 bases, the J end by 0 bases, with 11 bases between. The CDR3 is made up of 17 amino acids. CDR1 is LGHNA, CDR2 YNFKEQ, per germline. CDR3 residues: CASSQDRTPTNTGELFF. The CDR3 nucleotides read TGTGCCAGCAGCCAAGATAGGACACCGACGAACACCGGGGAGCTGTTTTTT.

The CDR3 reads CASSLAGSRTGSTYGYTF. CDR3 sequence (DNA): TGTGCCAGCAGTTTAGCGGGCTCAAGGACAGGGTCGACATATGGCTACACCTTC. The J gene is TRBJ1-2, the V gene TRBV27; 8 bases fit TRBD1. There are 18 residues in the CDR3. Germline V gives CDR1 MNHEY, CDR2 SMNVEV (reference sequence). V trimming: 2 bases; J trimming: 5 bases; junction bases outside the gene matches: 16.

The chain couples TRBV4-1 to TRBJ2-1; no clear D. CDR1 is MGHRA and CDR2 is YSYEKL in the germline V gene. This CDR3 contains 14 residues. Trimming took off 1 base at V and 3 bases at J, with 7 bases between the two ends. For the CDR3, the DNA is TGCGCCAGCAGCCAAGGGAACAGCTACAATGAGCAGTTCTTC. Its translation: CASSQGNSYNEQFF.

This clone was counted once. The chain has TRBV14 and TRBJ2-2, with TRBD2 matching over 10 bases. After removal of 6 bases from V and 2 bases from J, the junction contained 12 bases not matched to a gene. Germline-derived CDR1 and CDR2 are SGHDN and FVKESK. The CDR3 is 18 amino acids. DNA for the CDR3: TGTGCCAGCAGAGCGGGAGGGCCTTCGAGTTCAAACACCGGGGAGCTGTTTTTT. It is translated as CASRAGGPSSSNTGELFF.

The gene calls are TRBV15 and TRBJ1-3, with a tentative D call TRBD1 (5 bases). CDR3 length: 14 residues. V was cut by 5 bases and J by 4 bases, with 12 bases left in between. Germline loops: CDR1 LNHNV, CDR2 YYDKDF (reference sequence). The CDR3 DNA reads as TGTGCCACCAGCGACCAGGGTTACGGAAACACCATATATTTT. Amino acid sequence: CATSDQGYGNTIYF.

This chain uses TRBV19 with TRBJ1-5; D not resolved. The CDR3 consists of 18 residues. V was clipped by 0 bases and J by 5 bases, with 20 bases between them. Germline V gives CDR1 LNHDA, CDR2 SQIVND (reference sequence). Here the CDR3 reads CASSIDLLTLGRYQPQHF. The CDR3 DNA reads TGTGCCAGTAGTATAGATCTATTGACACTGGGTCGCTATCAGCCCCAGCATTTT.

The chain links TRBV27 to TRBJ2-7, with TRBD2 as a possible D gene (6 bases). Germline assignment: CDR1 MNHEY and CDR2 SMNVEV (reference sequence). The CDR3 loop spans 13 amino acids. The germline V and J ends were trimmed by 8 bases and 0 bases, with 11 bases remaining between them. The CDR3: CASVGGASYEQYF. The CDR3 DNA follows: TGTGCCAGCGTTGGAGGGGCCTCCTACGAGCAGTACTTC.

With regard to this clone: The junction departs from the called germline gene at one end, perhaps through a read error. This rearrangement joins TRBV19 to TRBJ2-1; 8 bases align to TRBD2. This CDR3 contains 13 residues. CDR1 is LNHDA and CDR2 is SQIVND in the germline V gene (reference sequence). The CDR3 sequence: CASSTRTGTRDIF. The CDR3 coding sequence is TGTGCCAGTAGTACCAGGACCGGGACTAGAGATATCTTC.

The rearrangement links TRBV4-2 to TRBJ2-3; 16 bases are shared with TRBD2. Trimming cost V 4 bases and J 4 bases; bases outside gene matches: 8. Germline CDR1 and CDR2: LGHNA and YNFKEQ. The CDR3 sequence is 18 residues long. CDR3 sequence (DNA): TGTGCCAGCAGCCTCGGGACTAGCGGGGGGGAAATGTCAGATACGCAGTATTTT. Protein: CASSLGTSGGEMSDTQYF.

The rearrangement uses TRBV29-1 and TRBJ2-1; 10 positions match TRBD2. Unmatched junction bases numbered 9, after V lost 1 base and J lost 0 bases. Per the germline V gene, CDR1 is SQVTM and CDR2 is ANQGSEA. The length of the CDR3 is 18 residues. The CDR3 is CSVEGASGGPSSYNEQFF. The DNA for the CDR3 is TGCAGCGTTGAAGGGGCTAGCGGGGGCCCGAGCTCCTACAATGAGCAGTTCTTC.

The V gene is TRBV18, the J gene TRBJ2-7; TRBD1 might be the D (6 bases). The V and J ends lost 3 bases and 5 bases respectively, with 14 bases between them. The germline V gene encodes CDR1 KGHSH and CDR2 LQKENI. The CDR3 is made up of 14 amino acids. The CDR3 DNA reads TGTGCCAGCTCACCGGGGCAGGGGTACGACGAGCAGTACTTC. Translation: CASSPGQGYDEQYF.

V usage is TRBV5-1 and J usage is TRBJ2-1, with 9 bases aligning to TRBD2. Trimming took 4 bases from V and 0 from J; bases not matched to a gene: 8. Germline V gene sequence: CDR1 SGHRS, CDR2 YFSETQ. The CDR3 runs to 17 residues. The CDR3 sequence: CASSGGLAASSYNEQFF. As DNA, the CDR3 is TGCGCCAGCAGCGGGGGACTAGCCGCCAGCTCCTACAATGAGCAGTTCTTC. The full variable domain, completed using reference TRBV5-1 and TRBJ2-1, is KAGVTQTPRYLIKTRGQQVTLSCSPISGHRSVSWYQQTPGQGLQFLFEYFSETQRNKGNFPGRFSGRQFSNSRSEMNVSTLELGDSALYLCASSGGLAASSYNEQFFGPGTRLTVL.

The chain employs TRBV10-2 and TRBJ2-5; the match to TRBD1 covers 8 bases. The CDR3 is made up of 14 amino acids. V lost 6 bases, J lost 5 bases, and 8 bases stayed unmatched. Germline-derived CDR1 and CDR2 are WSHSY and SAAADI. The CDR3 DNA follows: TGCGCCAGCAGGGTCGGACAGGGTGTGGAGACCCAGTACTTC. Protein product: CASRVGQGVETQYF.